Listed here is a single T cell receptor (beta chain). Its antigen is not identified. The CDR3 consists of 16 residues. Germline CDR1 is SGHNT and CDR2 is YYREEE (reference sequence). The trim removed 2 bases at V and 6 bases at J, leaving 8 bases unmatched. Replicate PCRs from sorted subsets contained approximately 200 ng DNA, which is 29,000 or so T cell genomes. Assay used: immunoSEQ multiplex PCR; TCRdb lists only in-frame clones, some missing. The sample records around 2,000,000 clones, roughly 91% being singletons. Naive CD8 isolation took CD45RO-negative cells positively selected for CCR7 and excluded terminally differentiated effector memory CD45RA+ cells. Healthy HIV-negative adults without recent acute infections or vaccinations served as donors. The sample belongs to a study of shared clonotypes between healthy human individuals. Study results and limitations: Limited genetic and exposure-history diversity came from having few donors.

Sequencing input: naive CD8+ T cells from PBMCs. The rearrangement joins TRBV5-4 to TRBJ2-2, with 9 bases identical to TRBD2. This receptor was taken from a man aged 18 to 35 in good health. Some clones in this sample may be carry-over from other donors' samples. The CDR3 nucleotides are TGTGCCAGCAGCTTCGGTGTTAGCGGGAGCGCCGGGGAGCTGTTTTTT. Protein: CASSFGVSGSAGELFF.